The source of this T cell receptor (beta chain) is a study of T cells after yellow fever vaccination. Study information: Preparing low-cell-number fractions relied on SMART-Seq v4 Ultra Low Input.

They built TCR cDNA with 5'RACE template switching, a step that put in a universal primer site and UMIs. MiXCR, applied by TCRdb to the 5' RACE reads, yields one record per CDR3 protein. The sample yields around 120,000 distinct CDR3 sequences, about 7.8% seen once. The germline V gene encodes CDR1 SGHDT and CDR2 YYEEEE. Trimming took 0 bases from V and 12 from J; bases not matched to a gene: 5. This CDR3 has 14 residues. Overall study findings and caveats: Among primary-vaccination clones, most reappeared after the booster, at 95% to 96% for CD4 and 88% for CD8. It was a small share of clonotypes that appeared in both CD4 and CD8 compartments.

Comments on this clonotype: Its antigen is still unknown.

The source is a young man who received the YFV17D yellow fever vaccine. This specimen was CD4+ T cells sorted from PBMCs, taken around 45 days after the first yellow fever vaccination. V and J are TRBV5-6 and TRBJ2-6; TRBD1 matches at 8 bases. This CDR3 is CASSLAGTGAVLTF. The CDR3 DNA sequence: TGTGCCAGCAGCTTGGCCGGGACAGGCGCCGTCCTGACTTTC.